A single T cell receptor beta chain is shown here with its context. It has no known antigen specificity. The input lacks base qualities; no much larger clone sits a single base away. CD8 naive samples were obtained by positive selection for CCR7 among CD45RO-negative cells, yielding a CD45RA+CCR7+ population from which TemRA cells were excluded. The donors were healthy, HIV-negative adults with no recently reported acute infections or vaccinations. All donors were Caucasian adults living in Nashville, Tennessee, USA. Blood was collected by leukapheresis, and PBMCs were isolated by Ficoll-Histopaque density gradient centrifugation and then cryopreserved in liquid nitrogen vapor phase. Purity and quantity of every magnetically sorted T cell population were checked by analytical flow cytometry. Each sorted fraction had its genomic DNA isolated and then quantified by UV absorbance on a Nanodrop 2000c.

This record belongs to a study of shared clonotypes between healthy human individuals (dated by TCRdb to 2020 to 2022). As for the study more broadly: Three men and two women, aged 18 to 49 years, made up the cohort. For each donor, three plates each were used for CD4 naive and CD4 memory, two plates were used for CD8 naive, and one plate was used for CD8 memory. Leukapheresis yielded between about 0.94 and 8.9 billion PBMCs per donor. Blood TCR repertoires of about 5 healthy adults were deeply sequenced to estimate repertoire size and the extent of clonotype sharing between individuals. To increase sequencing depth and limit assay-specific biases, TCR repertoire library preparation and sequencing were carried out by different laboratories using diverse techniques. Here is what the overall study found, with its caveats: Naive subsets generally had larger estimated clonotype richness than memory subsets. Incomplete sequencing was indicated by rarefaction of sorted-subset datasets, despite the large sequencing depth. Sampling was restricted to blood, and TCR repertoires in tissue are likely to differ from TCR repertoires in blood. Because the study included a small number of donors, the genetic and exposure-history diversity represented was limited. Based on pairwise subsampling, the degree of clonotype sharing among donors was expected to be affected by sequencing depth. Compared with non-shared clonotypes, the clonotypes found in all four sorted-subset donors had higher generation probabilities. Across a handful of donors, approximately 5% of naive CD4, around 3.3% of naive CD8, 2% to 2.5% of memory CD4, and roughly 0.4% of memory CD8 clonotypes were shared.

Using the deep immunoSEQ assay, TCR CDR3 regions were amplified from genomic DNA by multiplex PCR. Extracted genomic DNA from each cell subset was distributed evenly across all wells of several immunoSEQ 96-well plates, and each plate was treated as a replicate. Each replicate PCR for sorted subsets received roughly 0.2 ug genomic DNA, equal to roughly 29,000 T cell genomes. Purified libraries were quantified with a Qubit 3.0 fluorometer, sized on a Bioanalyzer 2100, and re-quantified with the KAPA Library Quantification kit. A separate single-read 150-cycle Illumina NextSeq 550 flow cell was used to sequence each immunoSEQ 96-well plate. Per the source publication's procedure: Because the immunoSEQ output included only junctional sequences and no quality scores, the filtering could not be the same as the filtering used for full-length reads. Sequences were annotated with PyIR, a Python wrapper for IgBLAST v1.9, using IMGT germline references to assign V/J genes and CDR3. Reads were removed for weak V/J assignments (E-value above 1e-6), missing CDR3, stop codons, out-of-frame junctions, or ambiguous translated residues. V3J clonotypes were defined as sequences sharing an identical inferred V gene, J gene, and CDR3 amino acid sequence. To compute the percentage overlap between repertoires, the number of shared unique clonotypes was divided by the size of the smaller repertoire. RTK rarefaction, the Chao1 estimator, and Recon v2.1 estimates of unobserved clonotypes were used to assess repertoire richness. OLGA was used to compute generation probabilities for all TCRbeta clonotypes that the gDNA method yielded from a few donors. In its TCRdb copy, this immuneACCESS table keeps in-frame sequences only and misses some clones. Where compared with another copy, unresolved V genes explain less than half of these, and the others have no known cause. V and J calls plus clone size are reproduced from that table; the DNA served to infer D and trimming. The sample has around 650,000 clones on record, approximately 96% of them singletons. The top ten constitute roughly 0.1% of the sample.

For CDR1 and CDR2, the germline V gene lists SGHDT and YYEEEE. The CDR3 measures 16 amino acids from cysteine to phenylalanine. Kept here is only the CDR3 DNA, which spans 48 bases and is read in frame from base 1. The germline V and J ends show losses of 2 bases and 0 bases respectively, and no gene match explains 4 bases of the junction. The V gene is TRBV5-6 and the J gene is TRBJ1-5, with TRBD1 identical over 8 junction bases. The receptor comes from a woman in her twenties or thirties in good health. The sample consisted of naive CD8+ T cells sorted from blood. The sample's cell subset or site label is to be understood as: CD45RA+CCR7+. Here the CDR3 is given as CASSFGTGYSNQPQHF. The DNA reads as follows: TGTGCCAGCAGCTTCGGGACAGGATATAGCAATCAGCCCCAGCATTTT.